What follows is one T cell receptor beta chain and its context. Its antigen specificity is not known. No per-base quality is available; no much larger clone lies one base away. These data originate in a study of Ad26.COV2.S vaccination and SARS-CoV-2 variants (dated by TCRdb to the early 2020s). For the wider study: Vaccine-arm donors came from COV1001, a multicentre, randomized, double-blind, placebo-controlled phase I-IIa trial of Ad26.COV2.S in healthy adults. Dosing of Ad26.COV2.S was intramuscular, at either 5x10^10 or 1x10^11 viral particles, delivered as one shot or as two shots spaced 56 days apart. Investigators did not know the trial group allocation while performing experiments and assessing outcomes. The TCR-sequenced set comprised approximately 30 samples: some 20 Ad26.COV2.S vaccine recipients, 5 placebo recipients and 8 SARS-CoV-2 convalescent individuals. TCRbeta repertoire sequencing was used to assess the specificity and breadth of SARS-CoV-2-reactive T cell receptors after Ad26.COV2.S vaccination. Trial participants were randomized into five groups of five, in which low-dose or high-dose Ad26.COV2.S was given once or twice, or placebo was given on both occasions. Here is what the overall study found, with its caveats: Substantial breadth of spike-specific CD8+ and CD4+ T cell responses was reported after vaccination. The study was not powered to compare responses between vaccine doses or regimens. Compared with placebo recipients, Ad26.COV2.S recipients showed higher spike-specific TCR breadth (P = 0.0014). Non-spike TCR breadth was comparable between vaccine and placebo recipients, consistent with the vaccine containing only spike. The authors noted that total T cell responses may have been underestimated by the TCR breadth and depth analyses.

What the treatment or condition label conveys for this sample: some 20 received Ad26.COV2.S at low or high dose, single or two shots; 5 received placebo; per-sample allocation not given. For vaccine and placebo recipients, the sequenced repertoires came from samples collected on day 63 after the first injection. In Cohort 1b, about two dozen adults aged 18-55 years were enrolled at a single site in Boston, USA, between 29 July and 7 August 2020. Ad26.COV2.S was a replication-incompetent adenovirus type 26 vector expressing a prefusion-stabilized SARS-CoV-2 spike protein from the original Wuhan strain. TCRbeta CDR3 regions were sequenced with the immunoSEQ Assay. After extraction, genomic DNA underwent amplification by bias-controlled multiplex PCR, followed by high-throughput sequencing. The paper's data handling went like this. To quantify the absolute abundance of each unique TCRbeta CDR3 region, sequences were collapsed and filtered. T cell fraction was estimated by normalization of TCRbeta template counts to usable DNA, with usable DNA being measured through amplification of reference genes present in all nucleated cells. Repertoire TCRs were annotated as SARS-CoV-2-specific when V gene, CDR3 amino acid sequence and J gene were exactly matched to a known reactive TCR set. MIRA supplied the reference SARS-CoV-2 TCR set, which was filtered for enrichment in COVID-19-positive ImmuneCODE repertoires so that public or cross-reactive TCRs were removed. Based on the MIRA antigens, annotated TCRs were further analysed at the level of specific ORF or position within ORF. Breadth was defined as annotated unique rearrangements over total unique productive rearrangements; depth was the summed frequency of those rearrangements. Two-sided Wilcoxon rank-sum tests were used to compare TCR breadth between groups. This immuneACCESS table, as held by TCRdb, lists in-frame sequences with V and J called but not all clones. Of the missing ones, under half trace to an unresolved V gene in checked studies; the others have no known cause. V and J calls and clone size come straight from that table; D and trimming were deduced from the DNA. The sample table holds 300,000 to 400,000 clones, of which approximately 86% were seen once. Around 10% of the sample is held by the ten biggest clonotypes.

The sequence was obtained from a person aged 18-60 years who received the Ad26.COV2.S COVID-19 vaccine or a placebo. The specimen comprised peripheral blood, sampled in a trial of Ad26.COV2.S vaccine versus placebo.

The CDR3 region reads CASRLFGNTEAFF. The base sequence is TGTGCCAGCCGCCTGTTCGGGAACACTGAAGCTTTCTTT. This chain joins TRBV7-9 to TRBJ1-1; the D segment cannot be called with confidence. According to the germline V gene (reference sequence), CDR1 reads SEHNR and CDR2 reads FQNEAQ. The CDR3 runs 13 amino acids, cysteine and phenylalanine included. Kept here is only the CDR3 DNA, which spans 39 bases and is read in frame from base 1. V sheds 8 bases and J sheds 1 base, leaving 11 bases between their ends.